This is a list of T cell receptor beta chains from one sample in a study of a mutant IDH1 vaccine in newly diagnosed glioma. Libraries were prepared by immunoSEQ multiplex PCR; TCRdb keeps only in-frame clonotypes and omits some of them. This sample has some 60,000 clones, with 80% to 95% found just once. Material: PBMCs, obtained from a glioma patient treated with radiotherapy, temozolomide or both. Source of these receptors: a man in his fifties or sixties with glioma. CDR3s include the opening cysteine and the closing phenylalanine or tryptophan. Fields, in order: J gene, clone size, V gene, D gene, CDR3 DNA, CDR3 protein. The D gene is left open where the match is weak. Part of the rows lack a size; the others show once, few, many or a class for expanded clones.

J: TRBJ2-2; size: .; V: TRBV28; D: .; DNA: TGTGCCAGCAGTCCGGGGGTTGGGGAGCTGTTTTTT; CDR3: CASSPGVGELFF
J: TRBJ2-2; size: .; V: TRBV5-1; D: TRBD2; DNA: TGCGCCAGCAGCAGAGCCTTGGGACTAGCGGGAGTTGGCGGGGAGCTGTTTTTT; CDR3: CASSRALGLAGVGGELFF
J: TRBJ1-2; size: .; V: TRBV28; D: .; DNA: TGTGCCAGCCAACCCCCTGGCAGGAGTCCTCTATTAAACACCTTC; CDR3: CASQPPGRSPLLNTF
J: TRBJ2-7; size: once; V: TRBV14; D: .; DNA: TGTGCCAGCAGCCGAAAAGCTGGCGGGTTTAGCTCCTACGAGCAGTACTTC; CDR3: CASSRKAGGFSSYEQYF
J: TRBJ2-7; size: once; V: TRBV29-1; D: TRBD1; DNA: TGCAGCGTTGACGTGACAGGGGGGGACCCCTACGAGCAGTACTTC; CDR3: CSVDVTGGDPYEQYF
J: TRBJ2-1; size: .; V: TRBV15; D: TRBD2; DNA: TGTGCCACCAGGGGGACTAGCGGGTACAATGAGCAGTTCTTC; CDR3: CATRGTSGYNEQFF
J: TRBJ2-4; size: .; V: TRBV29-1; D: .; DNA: TGCAGCGCCCGGACTGCGGCCAAAAACATTCAGTACTTC; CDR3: CSARTAAKNIQYF
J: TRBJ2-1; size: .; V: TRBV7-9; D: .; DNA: TGTGCCAGCAGCTTAGACGTCAATGAGCAGTTCTTC; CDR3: CASSLDVNEQFF
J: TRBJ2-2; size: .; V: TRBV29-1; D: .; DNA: TGCAGCGTTGAAGAATTAGGGCACACCGGGGAGCTGTTTTTT; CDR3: CSVEELGHTGELFF
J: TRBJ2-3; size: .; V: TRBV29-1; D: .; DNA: TGCAGCGTTGCCGGCGGACAGTTAACTAGCACAGATACGCAGTATTTT; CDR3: CSVAGGQLTSTDTQYF
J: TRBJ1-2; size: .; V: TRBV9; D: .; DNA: TGTGCCAGCAGCCCACAGGGAAGAGCTAACTATGGCTACACCTTC; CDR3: CASSPQGRANYGYTF
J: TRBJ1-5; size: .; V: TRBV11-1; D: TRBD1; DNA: TGTGCCAGCAGTCGCGACAGGGATCAGCCCCAGCATTTT; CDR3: CASSRDRDQPQHF
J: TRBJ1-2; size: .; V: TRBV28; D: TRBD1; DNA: TGTGCCAGCAGTTTCCCTGTGACAGGGGGATCGATTAACTATGGCTACACCTTC; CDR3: CASSFPVTGGSINYGYTF
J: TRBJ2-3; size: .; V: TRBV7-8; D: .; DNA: TGTGCCAGCAGCTGGACGGGGAGCACAGATACGCAGTATTTT; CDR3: CASSWTGSTDTQYF
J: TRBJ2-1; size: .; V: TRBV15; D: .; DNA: TGTGCCACCAGCAGAGAATCCGGGAGCCTCTACAATGAGCAGTTCTTC; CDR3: CATSRESGSLYNEQFF
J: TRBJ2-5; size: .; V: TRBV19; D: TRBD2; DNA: TGTGCCAGTAGTCCGGGACTAGCGGGAGCCTATACCGTGGAGACCCAGTACTTC; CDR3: CASSPGLAGAYTVETQYF
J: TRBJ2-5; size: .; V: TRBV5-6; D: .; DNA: TGTGCCAGCAGCTTTCACAGGGGGGGAAGGCAAGAGACCCAGTACTTC; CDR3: CASSFHRGGRQETQYF
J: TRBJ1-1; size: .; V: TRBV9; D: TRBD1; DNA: TGTGCCAGCAGCGCCGGGGACAGGGGGAACACTGAAGCTTTCTTT; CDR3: CASSAGDRGNTEAFF
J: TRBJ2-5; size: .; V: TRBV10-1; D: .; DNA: TGCGCCAGCAGCCCCAGTAGCGGACAAGAGACCCAGTACTTC; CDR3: CASSPSSGQETQYF
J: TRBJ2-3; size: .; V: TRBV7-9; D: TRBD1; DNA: TGTGCCAGCAGCTTTAACCGGGGACAGGGGGAAGATACGCAGTATTTT; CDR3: CASSFNRGQGEDTQYF
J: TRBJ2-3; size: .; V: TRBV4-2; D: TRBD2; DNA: TGTGCCAGCAGCCCGTTGCGGACTAGCGGGAGAACGGGCTGGCTTACAGATACGCAGTATTTT; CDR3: CASSPLRTSGRTGWLTDTQYF
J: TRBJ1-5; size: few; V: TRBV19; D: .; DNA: TGTGCCAGTATTGAGGCTGGCTACAATCAGCCCCAGCATTTT; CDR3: CASIEAGYNQPQHF
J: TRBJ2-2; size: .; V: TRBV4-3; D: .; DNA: TGCGCCAGCAGCCAAGATAGAGGGGTTTCGTGGACCGGGGAGCTGTTTTTT; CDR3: CASSQDRGVSWTGELFF
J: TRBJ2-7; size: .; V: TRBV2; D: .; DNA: TGTGCCAGCAGTGTGCCCCCAGTCAAACTAAGAAACGAGCAGTACTTC; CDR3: CASSVPPVKLRNEQYF
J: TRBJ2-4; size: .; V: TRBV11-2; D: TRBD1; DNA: TGTGCCAGCACGGGACAGAGGCGAAACATTCAGTACTTC; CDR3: CASTGQRRNIQYF
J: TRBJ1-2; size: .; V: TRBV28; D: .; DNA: TGTGCCAGCAGCCCAGGGTCCTATGGCTACACCTTC; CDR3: CASSPGSYGYTF
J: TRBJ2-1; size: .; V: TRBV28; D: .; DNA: TGTGCCAGCCTGGGTCAGGACCGTCCGGGCGATGAGCAGTTCTTC; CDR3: CASLGQDRPGDEQFF
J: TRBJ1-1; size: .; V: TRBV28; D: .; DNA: TGTGCCAGCAGTTCCCCTACCACTGAAGCTTTCTTT; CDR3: CASSSPTTEAFF
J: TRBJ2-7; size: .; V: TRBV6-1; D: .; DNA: TGTGCCAGCAGTGAAGCCGGGGCGCCCTACGAGCAGTACTTC; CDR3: CASSEAGAPYEQYF
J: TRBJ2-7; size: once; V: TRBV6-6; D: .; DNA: TGTGCCAGCAGTAACAGGCCCAGGCCCTACGAGCAGTACTTC; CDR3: CASSNRPRPYEQYF
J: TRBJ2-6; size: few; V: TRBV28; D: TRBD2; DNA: TGTGCCAGCAGTTTTGGGCGGGGGGGGCTAGGGGCCAACGTCCTGACTTTC; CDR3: CASSFGRGGLGANVLTF
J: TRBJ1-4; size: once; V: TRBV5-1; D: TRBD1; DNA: TGCGCCAGCAGCTTCCGGGACAGGGACGAAAAACTGTTTTTT; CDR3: CASSFRDRDEKLFF
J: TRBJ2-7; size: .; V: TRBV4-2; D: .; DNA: TGTGCCAGCAGCCAAGGTCGGGGGCCTCCCTACGAGCAGTACTTC; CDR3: CASSQGRGPPYEQYF
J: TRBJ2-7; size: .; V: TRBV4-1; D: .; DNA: TGCGCCAGCAGCCAAGGTATCCGGTCGGATCTCTACGAGCAGTACTTC; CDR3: CASSQGIRSDLYEQYF
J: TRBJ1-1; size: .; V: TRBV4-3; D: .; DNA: TGCGCCAGCAGCCAAGATTGGGTAGACACTGAAGCTTTCTTT; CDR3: CASSQDWVDTEAFF
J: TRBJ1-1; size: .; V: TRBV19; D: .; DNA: TGTGCCAGTACTCGGTTGAACACTGAAGCTTTCTTT; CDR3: CASTRLNTEAFF
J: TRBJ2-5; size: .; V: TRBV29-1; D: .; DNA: TGCAGCGTTCTCAGTCGAGAGGGACGAGAGACCCAGTACTTC; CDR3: CSVLSREGRETQYF
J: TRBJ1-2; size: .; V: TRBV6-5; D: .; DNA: TGTGCCAGCAGTGACTCTGGGGGGCGGGGTGGCTACACCTTC; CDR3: CASSDSGGRGGYTF
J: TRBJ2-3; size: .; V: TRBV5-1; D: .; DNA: TGCGCCAGCAGCTTGTTCCCCCCCGGCAGGTCAAGCACAGATACGCAGTATTTT; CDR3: CASSLFPPGRSSTDTQYF
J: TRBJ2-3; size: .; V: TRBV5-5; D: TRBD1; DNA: TGTGCCAGCACCAGACAGGGGGCTGATACGCAGTATTTT; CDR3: CASTRQGADTQYF
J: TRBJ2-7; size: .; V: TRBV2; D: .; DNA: TGTGCCAAGCAGACGGTGGCCTACGAGCAGTACTTC; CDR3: CAKQTVAYEQYF
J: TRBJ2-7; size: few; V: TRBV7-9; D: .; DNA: TGTGCCAGCAGCTCCTACTACGAGCAGTACTTC; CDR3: CASSSYYEQYF
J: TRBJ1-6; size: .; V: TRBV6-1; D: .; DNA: TGTGCCAGCAGTGAGCGAACACACGGGACGGGTAATTCACCCCTCCACTTT; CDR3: CASSERTHGTGNSPLHF
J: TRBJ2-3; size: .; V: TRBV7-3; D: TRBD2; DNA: TGTGCCAGCAGCTTAATGGCGGGAGGCACAGATACGCAGTATTTT; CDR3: CASSLMAGGTDTQYF
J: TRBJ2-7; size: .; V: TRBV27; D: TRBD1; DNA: TGTGCCAGCAGTTTATCCGGGGACAGAGCCTCCTACGAGCAGTACTTC; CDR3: CASSLSGDRASYEQYF
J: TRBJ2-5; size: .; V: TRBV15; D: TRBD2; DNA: TGTGCCACCAGCATCCCTGCAGCGGGAGGATCAGAGACCCAGTACTTC; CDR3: CATSIPAAGGSETQYF
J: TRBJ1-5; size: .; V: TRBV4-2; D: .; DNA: TGTGCCAGCAGCCAAGGGGTCCAGGGGAGCAATCAGCCCCAGCATTTT; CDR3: CASSQGVQGSNQPQHF
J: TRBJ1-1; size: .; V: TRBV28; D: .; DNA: TGTGCCAGCAGTCCCCTCAGGGGTGTGGGCACTGAAGCTTTCTTT; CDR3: CASSPLRGVGTEAFF
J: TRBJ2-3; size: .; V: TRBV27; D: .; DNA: TGTGCCACTAAGACAGGCAGCACAGATACGCAGTATTTT; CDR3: CATKTGSTDTQYF
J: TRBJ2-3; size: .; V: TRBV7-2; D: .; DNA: TGTGCCAGCAGCTTATATGGGGCGCGAGATACGCAGTATTTT; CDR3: CASSLYGARDTQYF
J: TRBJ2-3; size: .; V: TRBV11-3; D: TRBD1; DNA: TGTGCCAGCAGCCGAGACGGGACAGCTAGCACAGATACGCAGTATTTT; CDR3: CASSRDGTASTDTQYF
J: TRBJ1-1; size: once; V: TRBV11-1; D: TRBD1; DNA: TGTGCCAGCAGCTTACGAACAGGGGCAAGGATGAACACTGAAGCTTTCTTT; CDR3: CASSLRTGARMNTEAFF
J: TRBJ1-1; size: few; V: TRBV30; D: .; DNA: TGTGCCTGGAGTGCCCTGACGGGAACTGAAGCTTTCTTT; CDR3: CAWSALTGTEAFF
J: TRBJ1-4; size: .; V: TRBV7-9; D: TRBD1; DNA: TGTGCCAGCAGCTCTCTGACAGGGGGCAGAGAAAAACTGTTTTTT; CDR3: CASSSLTGGREKLFF
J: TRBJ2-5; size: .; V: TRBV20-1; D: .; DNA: TGCAGTGCTAGAGAGACCCAGTACTTC; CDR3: CSARETQYF